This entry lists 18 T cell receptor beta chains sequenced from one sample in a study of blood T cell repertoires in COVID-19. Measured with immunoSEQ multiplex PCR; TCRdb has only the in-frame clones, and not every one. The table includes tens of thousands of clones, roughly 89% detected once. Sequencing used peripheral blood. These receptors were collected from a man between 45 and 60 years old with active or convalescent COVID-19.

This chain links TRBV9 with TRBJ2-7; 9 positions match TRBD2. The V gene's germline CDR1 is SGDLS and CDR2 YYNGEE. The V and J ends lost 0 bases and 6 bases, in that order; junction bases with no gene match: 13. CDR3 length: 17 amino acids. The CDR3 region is CASSVDGRGLAPGEQYF. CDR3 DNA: TGTGCCAGCAGCGTAGATGGCCGGGGACTAGCTCCGGGCGAGCAGTACTTC.

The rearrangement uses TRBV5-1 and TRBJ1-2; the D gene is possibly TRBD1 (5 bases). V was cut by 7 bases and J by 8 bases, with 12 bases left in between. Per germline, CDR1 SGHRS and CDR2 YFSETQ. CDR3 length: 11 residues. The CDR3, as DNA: TGCGCCAGCGCGGGGGACGGCGGCTACACCTTC. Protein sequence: CASAGDGGYTF.

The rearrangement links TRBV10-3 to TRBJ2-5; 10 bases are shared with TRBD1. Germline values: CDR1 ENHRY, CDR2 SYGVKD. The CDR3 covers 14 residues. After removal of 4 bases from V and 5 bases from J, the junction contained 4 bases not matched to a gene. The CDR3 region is CAISGTGGMETQYF. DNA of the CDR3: TGTGCCATCAGTGGGACAGGGGGGATGGAGACCCAGTACTTC.

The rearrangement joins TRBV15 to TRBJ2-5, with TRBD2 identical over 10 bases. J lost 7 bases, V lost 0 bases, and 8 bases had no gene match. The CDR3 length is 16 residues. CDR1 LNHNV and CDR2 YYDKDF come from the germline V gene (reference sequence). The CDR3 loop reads CATSRDRPSGSRTQYF. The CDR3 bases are TGTGCCACCAGCAGAGATCGTCCTAGCGGGAGTAGGACCCAGTACTTC.

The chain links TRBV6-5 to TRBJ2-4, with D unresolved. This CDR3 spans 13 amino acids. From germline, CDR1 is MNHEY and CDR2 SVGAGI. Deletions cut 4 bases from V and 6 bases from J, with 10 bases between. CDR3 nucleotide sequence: TGTGCCAGCAGTTTTACTGAAAGAAACATTCAGTACTTC. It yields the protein CASSFTERNIQYF.

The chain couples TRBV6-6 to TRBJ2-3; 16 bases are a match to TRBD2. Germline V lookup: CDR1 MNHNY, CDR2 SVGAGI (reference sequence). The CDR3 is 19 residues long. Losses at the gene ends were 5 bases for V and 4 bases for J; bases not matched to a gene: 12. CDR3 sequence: CASSRGTSGRAGVADTQYF. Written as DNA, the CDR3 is TGTGCCAGCAGTCGTGGGACTAGCGGGAGGGCCGGGGTTGCAGATACGCAGTATTTT.

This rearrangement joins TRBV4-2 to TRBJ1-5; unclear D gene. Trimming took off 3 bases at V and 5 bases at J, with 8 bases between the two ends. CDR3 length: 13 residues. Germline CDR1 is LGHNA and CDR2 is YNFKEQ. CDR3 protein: CASSHERDQPQHF. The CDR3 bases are TGTGCCAGCAGCCACGAACGGGATCAGCCCCAGCATTTT.

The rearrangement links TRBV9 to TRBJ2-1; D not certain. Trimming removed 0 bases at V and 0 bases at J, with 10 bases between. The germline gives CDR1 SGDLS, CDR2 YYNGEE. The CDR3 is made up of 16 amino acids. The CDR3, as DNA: TGTGCCAGCAGCGTAGGAGGCAGAACCTCCTACAATGAGCAGTTCTTC. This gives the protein CASSVGGRTSYNEQFF.

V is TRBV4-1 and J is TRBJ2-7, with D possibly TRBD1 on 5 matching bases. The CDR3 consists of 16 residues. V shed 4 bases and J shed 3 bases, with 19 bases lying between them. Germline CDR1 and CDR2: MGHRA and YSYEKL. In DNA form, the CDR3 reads TGCGCCAGCAGCCGGACACGATTTGACGTCCGCTACGAGCAGTACTTC. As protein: CASSRTRFDVRYEQYF.

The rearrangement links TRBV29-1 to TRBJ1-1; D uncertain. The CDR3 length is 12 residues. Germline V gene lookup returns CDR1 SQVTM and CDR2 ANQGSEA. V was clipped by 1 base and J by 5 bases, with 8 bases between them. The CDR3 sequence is CSVEGPGTEAFF. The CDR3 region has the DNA TGCAGCGTTGAAGGTCCGGGAACTGAAGCTTTCTTT.

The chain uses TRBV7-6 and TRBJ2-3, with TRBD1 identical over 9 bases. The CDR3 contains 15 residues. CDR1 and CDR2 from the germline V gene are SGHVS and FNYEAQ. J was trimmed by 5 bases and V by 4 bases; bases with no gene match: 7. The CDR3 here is CASSSAGQGRDTQYF. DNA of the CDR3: TGTGCCAGCAGCTCGGCAGGACAGGGGAGAGATACGCAGTATTTT.

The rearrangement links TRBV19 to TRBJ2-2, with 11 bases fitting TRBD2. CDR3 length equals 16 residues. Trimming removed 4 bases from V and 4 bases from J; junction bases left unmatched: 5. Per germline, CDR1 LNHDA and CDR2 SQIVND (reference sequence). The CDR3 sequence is CASSTRLAGTTGELFF. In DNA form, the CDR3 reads TGTGCCAGTAGTACACGACTAGCGGGAACCACCGGGGAGCTGTTTTTT.

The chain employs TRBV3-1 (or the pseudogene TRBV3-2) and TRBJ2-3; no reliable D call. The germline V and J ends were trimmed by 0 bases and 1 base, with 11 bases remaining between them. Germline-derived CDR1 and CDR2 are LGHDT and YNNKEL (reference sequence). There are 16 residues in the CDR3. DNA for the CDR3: TGTGCCAGCAGCCAAGAATCCCCGGGTGGCACAGATACGCAGTATTTT. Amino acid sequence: CASSQESPGGTDTQYF.

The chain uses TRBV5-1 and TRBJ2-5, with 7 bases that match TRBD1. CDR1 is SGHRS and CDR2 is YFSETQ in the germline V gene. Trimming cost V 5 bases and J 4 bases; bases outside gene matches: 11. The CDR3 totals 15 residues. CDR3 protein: CASSYGQVAGETQYF. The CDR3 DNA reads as TGCGCCAGCAGTTATGGACAGGTCGCGGGAGAGACCCAGTACTTC. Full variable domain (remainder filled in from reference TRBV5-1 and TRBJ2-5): KAGVTQTPRYLIKTRGQQVTLSCSPISGHRSVSWYQQTPGQGLQFLFEYFSETQRNKGNFPGRFSGRQFSNSRSEMNVSTLELGDSALYLCASSYGQVAGETQYFGPGTRLLVL.

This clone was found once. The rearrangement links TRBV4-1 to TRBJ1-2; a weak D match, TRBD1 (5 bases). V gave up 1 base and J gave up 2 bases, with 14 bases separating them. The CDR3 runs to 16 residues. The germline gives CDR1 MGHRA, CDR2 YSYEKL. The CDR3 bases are TGCGCCAGCAGCCAAGTGGGGCAGGGCCAAAACTATGGCTACACCTTC. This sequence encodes CASSQVGQGQNYGYTF.

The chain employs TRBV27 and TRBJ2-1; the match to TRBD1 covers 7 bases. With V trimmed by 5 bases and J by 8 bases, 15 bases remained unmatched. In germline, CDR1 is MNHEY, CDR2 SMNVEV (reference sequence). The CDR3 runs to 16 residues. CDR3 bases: TGTGCCAGCAGTAACGCCGGACAGGTAGGGATCGATGAGCAGTTCTTC. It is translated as CASSNAGQVGIDEQFF.

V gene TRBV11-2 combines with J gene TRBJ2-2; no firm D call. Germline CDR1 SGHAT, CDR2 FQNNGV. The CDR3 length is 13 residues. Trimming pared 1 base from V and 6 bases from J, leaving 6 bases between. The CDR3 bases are TGTGCCAGCAGCTTAGTTCGGGCCGGGGAGCTGTTTTTT. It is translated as CASSLVRAGELFF.

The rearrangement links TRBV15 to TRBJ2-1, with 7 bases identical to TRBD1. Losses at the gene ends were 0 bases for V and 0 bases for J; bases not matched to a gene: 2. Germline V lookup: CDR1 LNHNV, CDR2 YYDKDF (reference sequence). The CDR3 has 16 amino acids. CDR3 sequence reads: CATSRDRDSSYNEQFF. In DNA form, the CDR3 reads TGTGCCACCAGCAGAGACAGGGACAGCTCCTACAATGAGCAGTTCTTC.